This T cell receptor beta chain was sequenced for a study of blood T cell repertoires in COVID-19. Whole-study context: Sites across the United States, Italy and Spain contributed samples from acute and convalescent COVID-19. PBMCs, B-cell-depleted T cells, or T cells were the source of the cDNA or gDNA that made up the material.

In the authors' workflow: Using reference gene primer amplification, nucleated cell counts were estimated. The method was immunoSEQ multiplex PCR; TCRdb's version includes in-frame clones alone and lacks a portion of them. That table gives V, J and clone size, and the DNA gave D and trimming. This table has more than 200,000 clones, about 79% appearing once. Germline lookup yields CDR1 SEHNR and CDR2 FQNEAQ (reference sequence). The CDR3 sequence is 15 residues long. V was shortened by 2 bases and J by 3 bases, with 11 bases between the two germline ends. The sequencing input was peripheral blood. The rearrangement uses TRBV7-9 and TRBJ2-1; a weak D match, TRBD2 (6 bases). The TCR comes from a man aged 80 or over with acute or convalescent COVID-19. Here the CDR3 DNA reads TGTGCCAGCAGCTTACTCGCGGGACGCTACAATGAGCAGTTCTTC. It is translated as CASSLLAGRYNEQFF.